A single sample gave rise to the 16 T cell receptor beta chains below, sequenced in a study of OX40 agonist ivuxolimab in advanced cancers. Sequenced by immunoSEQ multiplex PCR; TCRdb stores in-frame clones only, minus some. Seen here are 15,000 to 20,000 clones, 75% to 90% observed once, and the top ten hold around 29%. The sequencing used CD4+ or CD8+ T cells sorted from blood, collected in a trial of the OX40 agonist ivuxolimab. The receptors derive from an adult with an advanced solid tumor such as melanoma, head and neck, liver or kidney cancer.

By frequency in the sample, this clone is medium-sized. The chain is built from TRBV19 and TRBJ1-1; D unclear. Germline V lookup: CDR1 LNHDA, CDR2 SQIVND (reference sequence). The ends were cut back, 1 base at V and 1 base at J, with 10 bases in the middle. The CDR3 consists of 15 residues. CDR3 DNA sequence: TGTGCCAGTAGTATAGTGCCGGGCCAGAACACTGAAGCTTTCTTT. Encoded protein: CASSIVPGQNTEAFF. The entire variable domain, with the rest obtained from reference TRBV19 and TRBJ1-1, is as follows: DGGITQSPKYLFRKEGQNVTLSCEQNLNHDAMYWYRQDPGQGLRLIYYSQIVNDFQKGDIAEGYSVSREKKESFPLTVTSAQKNPTAFYLCASSIVPGQNTEAFFGQGTRLTVV.

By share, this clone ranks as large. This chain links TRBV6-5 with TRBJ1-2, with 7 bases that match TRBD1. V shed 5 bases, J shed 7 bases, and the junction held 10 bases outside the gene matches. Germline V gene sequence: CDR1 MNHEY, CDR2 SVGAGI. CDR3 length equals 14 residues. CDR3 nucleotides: TGTGCCAGCAGTAGAGATCAGGGGGACCGTGGCTACACCTTC. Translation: CASSRDQGDRGYTF.

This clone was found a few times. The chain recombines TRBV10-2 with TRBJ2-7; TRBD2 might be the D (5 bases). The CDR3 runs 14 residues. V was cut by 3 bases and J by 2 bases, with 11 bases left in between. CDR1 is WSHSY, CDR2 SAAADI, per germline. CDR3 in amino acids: CASSEGLATYEQYF. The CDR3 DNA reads TGCGCCAGCAGTGAAGGCCTAGCTACCTACGAGCAGTACTTC.

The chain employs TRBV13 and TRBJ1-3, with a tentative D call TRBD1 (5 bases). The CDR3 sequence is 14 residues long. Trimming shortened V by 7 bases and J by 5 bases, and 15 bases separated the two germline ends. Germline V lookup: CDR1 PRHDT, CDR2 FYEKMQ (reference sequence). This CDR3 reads CASTDRGTRNTIYF. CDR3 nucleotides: TGTGCCAGCACCGATAGAGGGACTCGAAACACCATATATTTT.

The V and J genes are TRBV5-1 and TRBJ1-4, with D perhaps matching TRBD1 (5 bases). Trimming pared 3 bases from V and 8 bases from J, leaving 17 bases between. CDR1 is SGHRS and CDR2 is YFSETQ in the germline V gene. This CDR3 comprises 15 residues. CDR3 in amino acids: CASSYQGGGMEKLFF. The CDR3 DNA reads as TGCGCCAGCAGCTACCAGGGTGGGGGTATGGAAAAACTGTTTTTT.

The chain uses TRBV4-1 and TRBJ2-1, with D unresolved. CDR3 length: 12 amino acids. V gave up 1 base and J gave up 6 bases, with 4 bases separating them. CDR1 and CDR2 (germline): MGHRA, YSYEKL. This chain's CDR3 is CASSQGSNEQFF. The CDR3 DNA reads TGCGCCAGCAGCCAAGGAAGCAATGAGCAGTTCTTC.

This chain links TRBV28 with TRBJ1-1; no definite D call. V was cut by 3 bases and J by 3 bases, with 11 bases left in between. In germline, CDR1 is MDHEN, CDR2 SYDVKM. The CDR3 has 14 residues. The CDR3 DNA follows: TGTGCCAGCAGTTTGAACGAGGGTCACACTGAAGCTTTCTTT. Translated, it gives CASSLNEGHTEAFF.

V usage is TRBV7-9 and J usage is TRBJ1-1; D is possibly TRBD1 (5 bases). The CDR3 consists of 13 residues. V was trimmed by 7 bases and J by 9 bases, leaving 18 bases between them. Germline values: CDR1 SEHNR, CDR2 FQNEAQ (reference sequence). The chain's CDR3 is CASTSRGSAQAFF. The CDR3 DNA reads TGTGCCAGCACCTCTAGGGGTTCAGCACAAGCTTTCTTT.

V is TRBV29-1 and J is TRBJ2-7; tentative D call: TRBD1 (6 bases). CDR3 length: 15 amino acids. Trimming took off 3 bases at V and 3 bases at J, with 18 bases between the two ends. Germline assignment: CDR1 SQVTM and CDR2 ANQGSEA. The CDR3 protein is CSVDKDTGTNYEQYF. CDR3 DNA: TGCAGCGTTGATAAGGACACAGGGACCAACTACGAGCAGTACTTC.

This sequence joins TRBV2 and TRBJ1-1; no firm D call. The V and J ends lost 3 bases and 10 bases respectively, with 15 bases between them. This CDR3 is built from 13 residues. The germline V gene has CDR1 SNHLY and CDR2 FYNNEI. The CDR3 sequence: CASSDLPPLGAFF. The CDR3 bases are TGTGCCAGCAGTGATTTGCCCCCCCTGGGAGCTTTCTTT.

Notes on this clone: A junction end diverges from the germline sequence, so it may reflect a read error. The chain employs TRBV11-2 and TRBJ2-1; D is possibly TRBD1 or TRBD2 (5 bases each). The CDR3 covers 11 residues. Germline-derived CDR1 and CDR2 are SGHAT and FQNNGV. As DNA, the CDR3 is TGTGCCAGCAGCTTAGGGGACGCCAGGATCTTC. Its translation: CASSLGDARIF.

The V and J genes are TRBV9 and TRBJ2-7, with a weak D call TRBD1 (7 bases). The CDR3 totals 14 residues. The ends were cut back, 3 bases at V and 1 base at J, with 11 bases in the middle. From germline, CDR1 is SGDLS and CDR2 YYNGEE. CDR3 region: CASSGGTDSYEQYF. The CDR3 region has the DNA TGTGCCAGCAGCGGCGGGACAGATTCCTACGAGCAGTACTTC.

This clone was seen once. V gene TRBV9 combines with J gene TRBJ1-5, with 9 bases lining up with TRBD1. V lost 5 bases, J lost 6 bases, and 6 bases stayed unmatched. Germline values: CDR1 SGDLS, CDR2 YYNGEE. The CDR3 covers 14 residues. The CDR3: CASSSKDRGQPQHF. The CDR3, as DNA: TGTGCCAGCAGTTCAAAGGACAGGGGTCAGCCCCAGCATTTT. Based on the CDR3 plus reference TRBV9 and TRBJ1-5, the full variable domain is DSGVTQTPKHLITATGQRVTLRCSPRSGDLSVYWYQQSLDQGLQFLIQYYNGEERAKGNILERFSAQQFPDLHSELNLSSLELGDSALYFCASSSKDRGQPQHFGDGTRLSIL.

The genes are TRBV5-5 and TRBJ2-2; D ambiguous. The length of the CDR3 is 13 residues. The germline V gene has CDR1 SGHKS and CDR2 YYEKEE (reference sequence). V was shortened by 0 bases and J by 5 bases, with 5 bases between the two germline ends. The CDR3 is CASSLESTGELFF. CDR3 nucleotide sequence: TGTGCCAGCAGCTTGGAATCAACCGGGGAGCTGTTTTTT.

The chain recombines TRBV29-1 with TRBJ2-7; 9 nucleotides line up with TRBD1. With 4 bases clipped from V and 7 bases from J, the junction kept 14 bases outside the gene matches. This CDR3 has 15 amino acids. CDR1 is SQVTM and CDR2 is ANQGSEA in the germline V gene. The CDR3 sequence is CSVGDAGTGLMEQYF. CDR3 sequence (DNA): TGCAGCGTTGGGGATGCCGGGACAGGGCTGATGGAGCAGTACTTC.

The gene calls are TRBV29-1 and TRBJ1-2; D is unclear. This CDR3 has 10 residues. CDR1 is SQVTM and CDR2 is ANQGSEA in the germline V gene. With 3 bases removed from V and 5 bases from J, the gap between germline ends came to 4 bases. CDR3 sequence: CSVEEYGYTF. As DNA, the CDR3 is TGCAGCGTTGAGGAATATGGCTACACCTTC.